The clone carrying this TCR beta chain has just one count. The sample is drawn from a study of PD-1 blockade in classical Hodgkin lymphoma. No patient escaped relapse after autologous stem cell transplantation, and brentuximab vedotin exposure varied. Sequencing was performed with immunoSEQ multiplex PCR; in TCRdb, only in-frame clones are kept and a portion is missing. The table has about 43,000 clones, approximately 70% seen once. This sequence was found in a human donor with classical Hodgkin lymphoma. The sequencing used peripheral blood mononuclear cells (PBMCs), collected before the second cycle of nivolumab.

CDR3 sequence reads: CASGRPGELFF. The CDR3 coding sequence is TGTGCCAGCGGAAGACCCGGGGAGCTGTTTTTT. V and J are TRBV6-5 and TRBJ2-2; D gene uncertain. The CDR3 extends over 11 amino acids. Germline-derived CDR1 and CDR2 are MNHEY and SVGAGI. V was shortened by 8 bases and J by 6 bases, with 7 bases between the two germline ends.